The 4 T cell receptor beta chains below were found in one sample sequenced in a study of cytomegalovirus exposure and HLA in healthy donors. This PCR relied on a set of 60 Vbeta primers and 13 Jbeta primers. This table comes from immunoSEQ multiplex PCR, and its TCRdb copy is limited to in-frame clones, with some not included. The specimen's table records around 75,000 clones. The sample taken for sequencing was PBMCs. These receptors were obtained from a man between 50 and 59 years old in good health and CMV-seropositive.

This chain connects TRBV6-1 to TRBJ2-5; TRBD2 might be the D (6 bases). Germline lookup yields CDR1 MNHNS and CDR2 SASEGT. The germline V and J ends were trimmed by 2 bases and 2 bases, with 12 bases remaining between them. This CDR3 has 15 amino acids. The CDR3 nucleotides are TGTGCCAGCAGTGAATTGGGGGGAGAGCAAGAGACCCAGTACTTC. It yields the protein CASSELGGEQETQYF.

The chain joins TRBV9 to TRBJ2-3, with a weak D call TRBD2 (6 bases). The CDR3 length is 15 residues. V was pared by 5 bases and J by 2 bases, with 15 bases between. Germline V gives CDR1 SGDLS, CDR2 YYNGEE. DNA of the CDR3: TGTGCCAGCAGACCTGGACCGGGGGTCACAGATACGCAGTATTTT. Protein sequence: CASRPGPGVTDTQYF.

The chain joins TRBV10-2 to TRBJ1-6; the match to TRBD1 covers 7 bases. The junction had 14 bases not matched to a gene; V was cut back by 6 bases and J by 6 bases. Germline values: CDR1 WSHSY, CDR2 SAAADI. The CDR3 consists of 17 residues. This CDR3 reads CASSLGQVQFSNSPLHF. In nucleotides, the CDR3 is TGCGCCAGCAGCCTCGGACAGGTCCAGTTTAGTAATTCACCCCTCCACTTT.

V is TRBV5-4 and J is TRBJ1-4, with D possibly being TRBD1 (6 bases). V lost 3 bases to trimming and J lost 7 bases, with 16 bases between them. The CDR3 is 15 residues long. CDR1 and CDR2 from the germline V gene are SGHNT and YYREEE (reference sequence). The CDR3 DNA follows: TGTGCCAGCAGCTGGGGGGGACAACCGGCTGAAAAACTGTTTTTT. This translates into CASSWGGQPAEKLFF.